The sequence of this T cell receptor (beta chain) was determined in a study of cytomegalovirus exposure and HLA in healthy donors. Study-level findings and limits: Accurate predictions that matched the HLA-A and HLA-B alleles of most subjects were reportedly made from TCR beta sequences.

The CDR3 consists of 15 residues. Germline-derived CDR1 and CDR2 are PRHDT and FYEKMQ (reference sequence). Trimming cost V 0 bases and J 3 bases, with 11 bases left between them. As for this clone: Antigen: not known.

The study ran its PCR with 60 Vbeta and 13 Jbeta primers. Authors' methods: Later, 80 million or so unique TCR beta chains were counted in an analysis, and about 12 million of them were shared. Only in-frame clones appear in the TCRdb table, and some are missing; sequencing was by immunoSEQ multiplex PCR. Clonal size and the V and J genes are those of that table, whereas D and trimming came from the DNA. The data hold 120,000 to 150,000 clones, with roughly 76% observed a single time. The V call is TRBV13, the J call TRBJ1-1, with no clear D. This TCR was sampled from a female donor in good health and CMV-seronegative. Input material: PBMCs. This chain's CDR3 is CASSLGTGGYTEAFF. The CDR3, as DNA: TGTGCCAGCAGCTTAGGGACCGGCGGGTACACTGAAGCTTTCTTT.